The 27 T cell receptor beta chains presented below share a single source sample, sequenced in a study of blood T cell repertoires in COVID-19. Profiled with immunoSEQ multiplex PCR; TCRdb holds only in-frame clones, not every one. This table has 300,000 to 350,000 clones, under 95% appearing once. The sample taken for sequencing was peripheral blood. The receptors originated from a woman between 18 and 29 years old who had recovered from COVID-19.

CDR3 DNA sequence: TGTGCCAGTACCAATGGCGGTTGGGGCAATCAGCCCCAGCATTTT. It is translated as CASTNGGWGNQPQHF. The chain is built from TRBV19 and TRBJ1-5; D remains unclear. The CDR3 covers 15 residues. The ends were cut back, 7 bases at V and 2 bases at J, with 15 bases in the middle. Germline CDR1 reads LNHDA; CDR2 reads SQIVND (reference sequence).

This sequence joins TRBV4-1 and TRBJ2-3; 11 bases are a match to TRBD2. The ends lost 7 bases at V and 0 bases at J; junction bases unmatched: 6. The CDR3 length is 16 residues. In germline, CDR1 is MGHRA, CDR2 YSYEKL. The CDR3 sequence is CASNPTSGVSTDTQYF. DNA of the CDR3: TGCGCCAGCAACCCGACTAGCGGGGTTAGCACAGATACGCAGTATTTT.

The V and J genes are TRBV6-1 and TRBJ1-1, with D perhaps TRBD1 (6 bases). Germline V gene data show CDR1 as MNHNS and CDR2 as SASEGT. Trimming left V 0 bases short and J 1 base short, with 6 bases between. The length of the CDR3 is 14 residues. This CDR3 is CASSEAGANTEAFF. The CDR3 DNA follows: TGTGCCAGCAGTGAAGCGGGGGCGAACACTGAAGCTTTCTTT.

Written as DNA, the CDR3 is TGTGCCAGCAGCACCCGGGGGACAGGGGGGAATGAGCAGTTCTTC. This codes for CASSTRGTGGNEQFF. V is TRBV11-2 and J is TRBJ2-1; 11 bases are a match to TRBD1. Germline assignment: CDR1 SGHAT and CDR2 FQNNGV. The CDR3 runs to 15 residues. The V segment lost 5 bases and the J segment 7 bases; nucleotides outside the gene matches: 7.

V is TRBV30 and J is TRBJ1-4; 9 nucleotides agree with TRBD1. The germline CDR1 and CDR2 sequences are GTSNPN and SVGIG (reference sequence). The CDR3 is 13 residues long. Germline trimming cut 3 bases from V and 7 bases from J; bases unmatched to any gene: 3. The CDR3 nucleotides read TGTGCCTGGAGCAAGGACAGGGGTGAAAAACTGTTTTTT. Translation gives CAWSKDRGEKLFF.

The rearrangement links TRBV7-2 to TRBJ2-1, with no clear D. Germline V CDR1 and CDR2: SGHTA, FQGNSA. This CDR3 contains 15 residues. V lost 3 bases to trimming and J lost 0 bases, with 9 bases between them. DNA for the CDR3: TGTGCCAGCAGCTTGCTACGGAGCTCCTACAATGAGCAGTTCTTC. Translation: CASSLLRSSYNEQFF. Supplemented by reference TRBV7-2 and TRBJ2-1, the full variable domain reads GAGVSQSPSNKVTEKGKDVELRCDPISGHTALYWYRQSLGQGLEFLIYFQGNSAPDKSGLPSDRFSAERTGGSVSTLTIQRTQQEDSAVYLCASSLLRSSYNEQFFGPGTRLTVL.

CDR3 region: CASSVSGTGGYGYTF. CDR3 coding DNA: TGTGCCAGCAGCGTATCCGGGACAGGGGGTTATGGCTACACCTTC. The rearrangement uses TRBV7-9 and TRBJ1-2; TRBD1 matches at 11 bases. In germline, CDR1 is SEHNR, CDR2 FQNEAQ (reference sequence). The CDR3 extends over 15 amino acids. Losses at the gene ends were 5 bases for V and 5 bases for J; bases not matched to a gene: 7.

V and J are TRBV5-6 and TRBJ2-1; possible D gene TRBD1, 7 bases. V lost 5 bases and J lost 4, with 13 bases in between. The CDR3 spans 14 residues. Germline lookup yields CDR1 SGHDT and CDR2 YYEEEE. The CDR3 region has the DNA TGTGCCAGCAGACGGCAGGGGGGATACAATGAGCAGTTCTTC. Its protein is CASRRQGGYNEQFF.

This chain's CDR3 is CASSPRLAGNNEQFF. In DNA, the CDR3 is TGTGCCAGCAGCCCCCGACTAGCGGGAAACAATGAGCAGTTCTTC. This rearrangement joins TRBV3-1 (or the pseudogene TRBV3-2) to TRBJ2-1; TRBD2 matches 11 bases. CDR1 is LGHDT and CDR2 is YNNKEL in the germline V gene (reference sequence). V lost 4 bases, J lost 5 bases, and 4 bases stayed unmatched. CDR3 size: 15 residues.

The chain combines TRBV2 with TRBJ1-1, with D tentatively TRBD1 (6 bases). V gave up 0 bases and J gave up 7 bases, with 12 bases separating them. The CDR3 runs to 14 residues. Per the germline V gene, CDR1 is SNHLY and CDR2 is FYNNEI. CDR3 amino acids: CASSEAVRGGEAFF. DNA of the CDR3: TGTGCCAGCAGTGAAGCTGTCAGGGGCGGTGAAGCTTTCTTT.

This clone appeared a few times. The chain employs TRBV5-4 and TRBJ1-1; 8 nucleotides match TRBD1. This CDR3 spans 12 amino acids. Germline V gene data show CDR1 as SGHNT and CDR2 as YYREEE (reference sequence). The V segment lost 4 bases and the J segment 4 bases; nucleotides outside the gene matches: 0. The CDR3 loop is CASSGQGTEAFF. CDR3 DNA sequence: TGTGCCAGCAGCGGACAGGGCACTGAAGCTTTCTTT.

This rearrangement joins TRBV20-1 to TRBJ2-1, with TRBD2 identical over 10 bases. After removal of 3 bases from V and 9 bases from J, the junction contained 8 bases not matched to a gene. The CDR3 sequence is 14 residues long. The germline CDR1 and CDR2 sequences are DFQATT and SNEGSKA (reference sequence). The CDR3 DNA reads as TGCAGTGCTAGTTACAGCGGGAGGGCGGGTGAGCAGTTCTTC. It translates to CSASYSGRAGEQFF.

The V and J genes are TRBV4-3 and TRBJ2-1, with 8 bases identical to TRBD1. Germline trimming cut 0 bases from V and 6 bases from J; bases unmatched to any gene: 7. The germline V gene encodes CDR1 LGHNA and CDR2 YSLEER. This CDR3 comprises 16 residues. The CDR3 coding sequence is TGCGCCAGCAGCCAAGATCTGCCAGGGGGCGTCAATGAGCAGTTCTTC. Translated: CASSQDLPGGVNEQFF.

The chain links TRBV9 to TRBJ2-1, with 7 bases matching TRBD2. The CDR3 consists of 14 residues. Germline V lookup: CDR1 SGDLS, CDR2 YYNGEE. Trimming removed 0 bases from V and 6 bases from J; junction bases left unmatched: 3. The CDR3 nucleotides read TGTGCCAGCAGCGTAGGGACTAGAGTCAATGAGCAGTTCTTC. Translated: CASSVGTRVNEQFF.

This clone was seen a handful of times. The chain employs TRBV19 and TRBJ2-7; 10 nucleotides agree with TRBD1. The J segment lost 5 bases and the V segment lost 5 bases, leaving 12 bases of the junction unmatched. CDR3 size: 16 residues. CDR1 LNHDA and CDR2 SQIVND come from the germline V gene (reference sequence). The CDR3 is CASSATTGGPVNEQYV. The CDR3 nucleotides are TGTGCCAGTAGTGCCACGACAGGGGGCCCAGTTAACGAGCAGTACGTC.

CDR3 sequence (DNA): TGCAGCGTTCGATCTACAGCGGGGGGATTCACAGATACGCAGTATTTT. Translated: CSVRSTAGGFTDTQYF. This chain links TRBV29-1 with TRBJ2-3, with 9 bases matching TRBD2. Germline CDR1 reads SQVTM; CDR2 reads ANQGSEA. With 5 bases clipped from V and 2 bases from J, the junction kept 11 bases outside the gene matches. CDR3 size: 16 residues.

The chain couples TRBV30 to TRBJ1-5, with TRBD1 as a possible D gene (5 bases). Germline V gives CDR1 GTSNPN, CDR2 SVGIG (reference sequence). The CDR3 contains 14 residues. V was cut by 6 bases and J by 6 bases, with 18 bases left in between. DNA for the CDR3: TGTGCCTGTACCTCGAAGAGGGGAGGTCAGCCCCAGCATTTT. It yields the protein CACTSKRGGQPQHF.

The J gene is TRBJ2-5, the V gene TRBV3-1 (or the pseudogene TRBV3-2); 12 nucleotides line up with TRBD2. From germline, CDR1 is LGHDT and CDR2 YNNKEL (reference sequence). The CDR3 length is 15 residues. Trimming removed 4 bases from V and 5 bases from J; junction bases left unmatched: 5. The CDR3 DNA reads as TGTGCCAGCAGCCGGTGGACTAGCGGGACGGAGACCCAGTACTTC. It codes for CASSRWTSGTETQYF.

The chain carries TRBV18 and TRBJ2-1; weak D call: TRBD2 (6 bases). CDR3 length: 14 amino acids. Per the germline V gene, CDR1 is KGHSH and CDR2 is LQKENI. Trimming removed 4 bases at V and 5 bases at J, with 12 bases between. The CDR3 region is CASSRGTPNNEQFF. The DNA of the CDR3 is TGTGCCAGCTCACGCGGGACTCCGAACAATGAGCAGTTCTTC.

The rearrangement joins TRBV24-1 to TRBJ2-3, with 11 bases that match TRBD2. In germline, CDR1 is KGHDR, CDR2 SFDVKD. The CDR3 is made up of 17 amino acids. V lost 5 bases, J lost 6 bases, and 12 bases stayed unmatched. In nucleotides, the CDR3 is TGTGCCACCAGTGCCCGACGGCTAGCGGGAGGTATCGATACGCAGTATTTT. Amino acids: CATSARRLAGGIDTQYF.

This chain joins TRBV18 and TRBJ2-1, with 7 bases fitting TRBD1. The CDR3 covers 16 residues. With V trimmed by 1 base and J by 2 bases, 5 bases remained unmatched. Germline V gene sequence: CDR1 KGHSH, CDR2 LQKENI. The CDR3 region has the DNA TGTGCCAGCTCACCACAACAGGGGAAAGCCTACAATGAGCAGTTCTTC. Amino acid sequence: CASSPQQGKAYNEQFF.

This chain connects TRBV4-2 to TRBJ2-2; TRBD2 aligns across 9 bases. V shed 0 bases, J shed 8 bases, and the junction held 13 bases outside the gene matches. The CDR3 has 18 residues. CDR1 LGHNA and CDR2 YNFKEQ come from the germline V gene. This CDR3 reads CASSQDPSGRFGGGELFF. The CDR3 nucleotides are TGTGCCAGCAGCCAAGATCCCAGCGGGAGGTTTGGTGGTGGGGAGCTGTTTTTT.

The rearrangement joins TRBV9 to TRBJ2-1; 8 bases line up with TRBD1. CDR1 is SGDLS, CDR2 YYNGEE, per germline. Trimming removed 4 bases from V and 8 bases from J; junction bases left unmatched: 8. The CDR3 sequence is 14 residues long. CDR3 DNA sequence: TGTGCCAGCAGCTCACAGGGGGTAGGGCATGAGCAGTTCTTC. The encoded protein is CASSSQGVGHEQFF.

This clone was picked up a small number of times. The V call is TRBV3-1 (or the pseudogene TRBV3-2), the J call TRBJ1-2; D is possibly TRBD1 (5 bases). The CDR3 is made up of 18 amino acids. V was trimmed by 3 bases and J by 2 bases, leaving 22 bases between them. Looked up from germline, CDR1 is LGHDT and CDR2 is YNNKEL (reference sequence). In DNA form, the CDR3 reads TGTGCCAGCAGCCAGGCTAGGGGAAGAGAAAGGTCGAACTATGGCTACACCTTC. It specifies CASSQARGRERSNYGYTF.

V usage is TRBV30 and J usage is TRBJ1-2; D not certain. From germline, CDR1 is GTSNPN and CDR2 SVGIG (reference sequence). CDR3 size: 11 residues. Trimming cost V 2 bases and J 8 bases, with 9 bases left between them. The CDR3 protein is CAWSFEEGYTF. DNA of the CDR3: TGTGCCTGGAGTTTCGAGGAAGGCTACACCTTC.

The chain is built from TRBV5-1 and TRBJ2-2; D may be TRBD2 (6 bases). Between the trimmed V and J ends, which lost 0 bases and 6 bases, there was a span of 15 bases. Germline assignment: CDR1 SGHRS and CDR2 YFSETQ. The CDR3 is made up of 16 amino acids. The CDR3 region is CASSLGSTPGAGELFF. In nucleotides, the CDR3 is TGCGCCAGCAGCTTGGGGAGCACCCCGGGGGCCGGGGAGCTGTTTTTT.

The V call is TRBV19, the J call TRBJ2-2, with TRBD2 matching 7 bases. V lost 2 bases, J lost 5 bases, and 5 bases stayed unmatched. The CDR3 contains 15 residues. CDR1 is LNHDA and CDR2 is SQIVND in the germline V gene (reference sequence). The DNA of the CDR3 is TGTGCCAGTAGTATAAGTGCGCGGGAGACCGGGGAGCTGTTTTTT. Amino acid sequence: CASSISARETGELFF.